The 30 T cell receptor beta chains presented below share a single source sample, sequenced in a study of blood T cell repertoires in COVID-19. Sequencing used immunoSEQ multiplex PCR; TCRdb keeps in-frame clones, though not all of them. The sample includes approximately 90,000 clones, less than 90% of them seen just once. What was sequenced was peripheral blood. The source of these receptors is a woman over 75 with acute or convalescent COVID-19.

The V call is TRBV11-3, the J call TRBJ1-1, with D possibly being TRBD1 (5 bases). Trimming removed 1 base at V and 1 base at J, with 13 bases between. CDR3 length: 16 residues. Germline-derived CDR1 and CDR2 are SGHNT and YENEEA. The CDR3 DNA is TGTGCCAGCAGCTTAGCGGGCGCGGGGACGAACACTGAAGCTTTCTTT. Translated, it gives CASSLAGAGTNTEAFF.

This chain links TRBV18 with TRBJ2-7, with 9 bases identical to TRBD1. The CDR3 runs 16 residues. The J segment lost 2 bases and the V segment lost 1 base, leaving 6 bases of the junction unmatched. The germline gives CDR1 KGHSH, CDR2 LQKENI. The CDR3, as DNA: TGTGCCAGCTCACCACTTTTGGGACAGGGACCCTACGAGCAGTACTTC. This codes for CASSPLLGQGPYEQYF. The whole variable domain, filled in from reference TRBV18 and TRBJ2-7, reads NAGVMQNPRHLVRRRGQEARLRCSPMKGHSHVYWYRQLPEEGLKFMVYLQKENIIDESGMPKERFSAEFPKEGPSILRIQQVVRGDSAAYFCASSPLLGQGPYEQYFGPGTRLTVT.

The rearrangement links TRBV27 to TRBJ1-5; TRBD1 might be the D (6 bases). Germline-derived CDR1 and CDR2 are MNHEY and SMNVEV (reference sequence). The V and J ends lost 2 bases and 1 base respectively, with 9 bases between them. This CDR3 comprises 15 residues. The chain's CDR3 is CASSLTGYSNQPQHF. CDR3 nucleotides: TGTGCCAGCAGTTTAACAGGGTACAGCAATCAGCCCCAGCATTTT.

The rearrangement links TRBV4-1 to TRBJ2-7, with a tentative D call TRBD1 (7 bases). The length of the CDR3 is 17 residues. CDR1 is MGHRA and CDR2 is YSYEKL in the germline V gene. V lost 0 bases and J 5 bases, leaving 20 bases between the germline ends. CDR3 loop: CASSQESPAGQRNEQYF. CDR3 nucleotides: TGCGCCAGCAGCCAAGAATCGCCGGCGGGACAGCGGAACGAGCAGTACTTC.

This chain uses TRBV5-8 with TRBJ1-4, with a possible D match to TRBD1 (6 bases). CDR1 is SGHTS and CDR2 is YDEGEE in the germline V gene. V was pared by 0 bases and J by 0 bases, with 18 bases between. The CDR3 has 19 residues. CDR3 in amino acids: CASSLDQGFSVATNEKLFF. DNA of the CDR3: TGTGCCAGCAGCTTGGACCAGGGGTTCTCCGTTGCAACTAATGAAAAACTGTTTTTT.

The gene calls are TRBV5-6 and TRBJ2-7, with TRBD1 identical over 7 bases. The junction had 6 bases not matched to a gene; V was cut back by 4 bases and J by 2 bases. The CDR3 has 14 amino acids. Germline CDR1 and CDR2: SGHDT and YYEEEE. The CDR3 spells CASSRRTGPYEQYF. The DNA of the CDR3 is TGTGCCAGCAGCCGGCGGACAGGTCCCTACGAGCAGTACTTC.

The count of this clone is one. The chain couples TRBV9 to TRBJ1-2; tentatively, D is TRBD1 (5 bases). Per the germline V gene, CDR1 is SGDLS and CDR2 is YYNGEE. The CDR3 spans 14 residues. V was shortened by 2 bases and J by 4 bases, with 12 bases between the two germline ends. The CDR3: CASSVQGLSYGYTF. The CDR3 nucleotides read TGTGCCAGCAGCGTTCAGGGTCTCTCCTATGGCTACACCTTC.

This clone is a singleton in its sample. The rearrangement joins TRBV6-4 to TRBJ1-1; TRBD1 matches 10 bases. There are 13 residues in the CDR3. Germline-derived CDR1 and CDR2 are MRHNA and SNTAGT. The V and J ends lost 10 bases and 6 bases, in that order; junction bases with no gene match: 8. The CDR3 bases are TGTGCCAATAAGGGACAGGGGAGGCCTGAAGCTTTCTTT. Protein sequence: CANKGQGRPEAFF.

The chain recombines TRBV9 with TRBJ2-2; possible D gene TRBD2, 5 bases. The CDR3 extends over 14 amino acids. Germline values: CDR1 SGDLS, CDR2 YYNGEE. V was pared by 4 bases and J by 4 bases, with 11 bases between. The CDR3 bases are TGTGCCAGCAGCATCGGGATCACCACCGGGGAGCTGTTTTTT. This translates into CASSIGITTGELFF. The full variable domain, its missing parts supplied by reference TRBV9 and TRBJ2-2, is DSGVTQTPKHLITATGQRVTLRCSPRSGDLSVYWYQQSLDQGLQFLIQYYNGEERAKGNILERFSAQQFPDLHSELNLSSLELGDSALYFCASSIGITTGELFFGEGSRLTVL.

This clone is a singleton in its sample. The chain is built from TRBV21-1 and TRBJ1-2. TRBV21-1 is marked as a pseudogene. The CDR3 is made up of 18 amino acids. CDR3 sequence: CASSNTNSRGGGGYGYTF. The CDR3, as DNA: TGTGCCAGCAGCAACACTAACTCCCGGGGGGGAGGCGGCTATGGCTACACCTTC.

The V and J genes are TRBV24-1 and TRBJ2-1, with D possibly TRBD1 on 6 matching bases. CDR3 length equals 13 residues. Germline V gene lookup returns CDR1 KGHDR and CDR2 SFDVKD. The ends were cut back, 9 bases at V and 4 bases at J, with 12 bases in the middle. The CDR3 DNA is TGTGCCACCTCAGGACAGACATACAATGAGCAGTTCTTC. It translates to CATSGQTYNEQFF.

V usage is TRBV9 and J usage is TRBJ1-2; D gene unclear. Germline loops: CDR1 SGDLS, CDR2 YYNGEE. The CDR3 runs 13 residues. Trimming took off 4 bases at V and 7 bases at J, with 14 bases between the two ends. CDR3 sequence (DNA): TGTGCCAGCAGCCCCAATCCTGGAGGTGGCTACACCTTC. Protein product: CASSPNPGGGYTF.

The V call is TRBV6-6, the J call TRBJ1-2, with D possibly TRBD1 on 6 matching bases. The CDR3 spans 14 residues. Germline V gene lookup returns CDR1 MNHNY and CDR2 SVGAGI (reference sequence). V was shortened by 5 bases and J by 3 bases, with 13 bases between the two germline ends. CDR3 nucleotide sequence: TGTGCCAGCAGTGCCCAAGGGGGAGACTATGGCTACACCTTC. This sequence encodes CASSAQGGDYGYTF.

A remark on this clone: A read error may account for a junction end that differs from germline. The chain joins TRBV18 to TRBJ2-4, with 10 positions matching TRBD2. CDR1 is KGHSH, CDR2 LQKENI, per germline. The CDR3 totals 14 residues. Here the CDR3 reads CASSPPSGGDIQYF. DNA for the CDR3: TGTGCCAGCTCACCACCGAGCGGGGGGGACATTCAGTACTTT.

This chain connects TRBV5-1 to TRBJ1-2; 8 bases are a match to TRBD1. V was clipped by 0 bases and J by 6 bases; unmatched bases: 16. This CDR3 spans 18 amino acids. Germline V CDR1 and CDR2: SGHRS, YFSETQ. The CDR3 reads CASSLAAQGQGGFNGYTF. In DNA form, the CDR3 reads TGCGCCAGCAGCTTGGCCGCCCAAGGACAGGGCGGATTCAATGGCTACACCTTC.

V and J are TRBV10-3 and TRBJ1-6; 7 positions match TRBD1. The CDR3 is 13 residues long. With 5 bases clipped from V and 10 bases from J, the junction kept 5 bases outside the gene matches. CDR1 and CDR2 from the germline V gene are ENHRY and SYGVKD. The CDR3 loop reads CAISRDRESPLHF. CDR3 in DNA: TGTGCCATCAGTAGAGACAGGGAGTCACCCCTCCACTTT.

The chain links TRBV10-2 to TRBJ2-1; 8 bases agree with TRBD2. The germline gives CDR1 WSHSY, CDR2 SAAADI. After removal of 0 bases from V and 4 bases from J, the junction contained 5 bases not matched to a gene. The CDR3 sequence is 16 residues long. The CDR3 here is CASSESRSGGYNEQFF. The CDR3 DNA sequence: TGCGCCAGCAGTGAGTCAAGGAGCGGGGGATACAATGAGCAGTTCTTC.

The chain links TRBV3-1 (or the pseudogene TRBV3-2) to TRBJ1-2; D uncertain. Germline V CDR1 and CDR2: LGHDT, YNNKEL (reference sequence). This CDR3 spans 16 amino acids. The V and J ends lost 1 base and 4 bases respectively, with 16 bases between them. The DNA of the CDR3 is TGTGCCAGCAGCCAAGGTCGCCGGGGAAGTACCTATGGCTACACCTTC. The encoded protein is CASSQGRRGSTYGYTF.

The chain recombines TRBV2 with TRBJ2-3; D may be TRBD1 (6 bases). CDR1 is SNHLY, CDR2 FYNNEI, per germline. The CDR3 has 14 residues. V was clipped by 8 bases and J by 1 base, with 13 bases between them. CDR3 nucleotide sequence: TGTGCCAGCTTTAGGGACATCCGCACAGATACGCAGTATTTT. Protein product: CASFRDIRTDTQYF. The variable domain in full, with the rest retrieved from reference TRBV2 and TRBJ2-3, is EPEVTQTPSHQVTQMGQEVILRCVPISNHLYFYWYRQILGQKVEFLVSFYNNEISEKSEIFDDQFSVERPDGSNFTLKIRSTKLEDSAMYFCASFRDIRTDTQYFGPGTRLTVL.

V usage is TRBV19 and J usage is TRBJ2-1; 14 nucleotides agree with TRBD2. V shed 5 bases, J shed 6 bases, and the junction held 12 bases outside the gene matches. The CDR3 consists of 18 residues. Germline lookup yields CDR1 LNHDA and CDR2 SQIVND (reference sequence). The CDR3 here is CASSPRTSGGPRGNEQFF. DNA for the CDR3: TGTGCCAGTAGTCCAAGGACTAGCGGGGGGCCGAGGGGCAATGAGCAGTTCTTC.

The chain joins TRBV5-1 to TRBJ1-3; 7 bases are shared with TRBD1. Germline V gives CDR1 SGHRS, CDR2 YFSETQ. J was trimmed by 3 bases and V by 4 bases; bases with no gene match: 1. The CDR3 consists of 13 residues. CDR3 region: CASSRDSGNTIYF. The CDR3, as DNA: TGCGCCAGCAGCAGGGACAGTGGAAACACCATATATTTT.

J is TRBJ2-1 and V is TRBV9, with 8 nucleotides matching TRBD1. The V gene end was trimmed by 2 bases and the J gene end by 8 bases; junction bases not matched to a gene: 9. The CDR3 has 15 residues. Germline V CDR1 and CDR2: SGDLS, YYNGEE. In DNA form, the CDR3 reads TGTGCCAGCAGCGTGTATGCACAGGGGGTGGATGAGCAGTTCTTC. Protein: CASSVYAQGVDEQFF.

The CDR3 DNA follows: TGTGCCAGCTCCGCCGACAGGGGAGGGAATCAGCCCCAGCATTTT. Its translation: CASSADRGGNQPQHF. V gene TRBV18 combines with J gene TRBJ1-5, with 8 bases lining up with TRBD1. Germline assignment: CDR1 KGHSH and CDR2 LQKENI. This CDR3 is 15 amino acids long. V dropped 6 bases and J dropped 4; count of bases not matched to a gene: 8. Filled out from reference TRBV18 and TRBJ1-5, the complete variable domain reads NAGVMQNPRHLVRRRGQEARLRCSPMKGHSHVYWYRQLPEEGLKFMVYLQKENIIDESGMPKERFSAEFPKEGPSILRIQQVVRGDSAAYFCASSADRGGNQPQHFGDGTRLSIL.

This chain connects TRBV11-2 to TRBJ2-7; 12 positions match TRBD2. CDR1 and CDR2 from the germline V gene are SGHAT and FQNNGV. The V and J ends lost 7 bases and 2 bases, in that order; junction bases with no gene match: 6. This CDR3 spans 15 amino acids. The CDR3 protein is CASTFLAGGPYEQYF. Here the CDR3 DNA reads TGTGCCAGCACCTTCCTAGCGGGGGGGCCCTACGAGCAGTACTTC.

The chain carries TRBV7-3 and TRBJ1-6, with D possibly matching TRBD1 (5 bases). V was cut by 2 bases and J by 9 bases, with 17 bases left in between. The CDR3 spans 16 residues. CDR1 and CDR2 (germline): SGHTA, FQGTGA. CDR3 in DNA: TGTGCCAGCAGCTTAGGAGCTTTCGACAGAACTTCACCCCTCCACTTT. As protein: CASSLGAFDRTSPLHF.

Concerning this clone itself: Other DNA sequences in this specimen translate into the identical CDR3. The chain carries TRBV2 and TRBJ1-5; TRBD1 matches 9 bases. Germline assignment: CDR1 SNHLY and CDR2 FYNNEI. The V segment lost 5 bases and the J segment 4 bases; nucleotides outside the gene matches: 6. The CDR3 contains 15 residues. For the CDR3, the DNA is TGTGCCAGCAGTTTGGAGACAGGGGGAAATCAGCCCCAGCATTTT. Protein: CASSLETGGNQPQHF. The full variable domain, in which reference TRBV2 and TRBJ1-5 provide the parts outside the CDR3, is EPEVTQTPSHQVTQMGQEVILRCVPISNHLYFYWYRQILGQKVEFLVSFYNNEISEKSEIFDDQFSVERPDGSNFTLKIRSTKLEDSAMYFCASSLETGGNQPQHFGDGTRLSIL.

This chain uses TRBV5-1 with TRBJ2-2, with 7 bases lining up with TRBD1. Germline V lookup: CDR1 SGHRS, CDR2 YFSETQ. V trimming: 4 bases; J trimming: 7 bases; junction bases outside the gene matches: 10. The CDR3 is 15 amino acids. The CDR3 nucleotides are TGCGCCAGCAGCGTGACAGGGACAGTCCGCGGGGAGCTGTTTTTT. The encoded protein is CASSVTGTVRGELFF.

This sequence joins TRBV2 and TRBJ1-6; possibly TRBD1 for D (6 bases). V lost 7 bases and J lost 7, with 14 bases in between. Germline assignment: CDR1 SNHLY and CDR2 FYNNEI. The CDR3 covers 14 residues. Here the CDR3 reads CASKLQGQNSPLHF. The CDR3 nucleotides are TGTGCCAGCAAGCTCCAGGGACAAAATTCACCCCTCCACTTT.

The rearrangement joins TRBV9 to TRBJ2-1; 7 bases align to TRBD2. Germline-derived CDR1 and CDR2 are SGDLS and YYNGEE. CDR3 length: 15 amino acids. With V trimmed by 0 bases and J by 1 base, 1 base remained unmatched. CDR3 loop: CASSVVGGSYNEQFF. CDR3 bases: TGTGCCAGCAGCGTAGTCGGGGGGTCCTACAATGAGCAGTTCTTC. The complete variable domain, with remaining parts taken from reference TRBV9 and TRBJ2-1, reads DSGVTQTPKHLITATGQRVTLRCSPRSGDLSVYWYQQSLDQGLQFLIQYYNGEERAKGNILERFSAQQFPDLHSELNLSSLELGDSALYFCASSVVGGSYNEQFFGPGTRLTVL.

The chain employs TRBV5-1 and TRBJ1-1; D is unresolved. CDR1 SGHRS and CDR2 YFSETQ come from the germline V gene. Deletions cut 2 bases from V and 7 bases from J, with 12 bases between. The CDR3 extends over 13 amino acids. The DNA of the CDR3 is TGCGCCAGCAGCTTCGGAAGACACAGTGAAGCTTTCTTT. As protein: CASSFGRHSEAFF.